The sequence of this T cell receptor beta chain was determined in a study of cytomegalovirus exposure and HLA in healthy donors. The PCR employed 60 Vbeta primers together with 13 Jbeta primers. The assay was immunoSEQ multiplex PCR, and TCRdb's table has in-frame clones only and misses some. The sample comprises 100,000 or so clones, around four fifths of which are singletons, and around a tenth rests with the top ten. The germline V gene encodes CDR1 SQVTM and CDR2 ANQGSEA. The trim removed 7 bases at V and 2 bases at J, leaving 2 bases unmatched. The CDR3 spans 12 residues. The TCR was taken from a man younger than 40 in good health and CMV-seropositive. Sequencing was done on a sample of PBMCs. V and J are TRBV29-1 and TRBJ2-5; 9 bases match TRBD1. The CDR3 coding sequence is TGCAGCGCGGGACAGGGACAAGAGACCCAGTACTTC. This sequence encodes CSAGQGQETQYF.